This T cell receptor beta chain was captured by sequencing in a study of blood T cell repertoires in COVID-19 (TCRdb year 2020). Background for the entire study: The collaborator samples originated in the United States, Italy and Spain and spanned the acute and convalescent phases of COVID-19. The material from the prospective study consisted of cDNA or gDNA derived from T cells, B-cell-depleted T cells, or PBMCs. Subjects who had been exposed to COVID-19, were actively infected with it, or had recovered from it provided the deeply sampled blood TCRbeta repertoires that made up the dataset. The repertoires were released in a freely available public database intended as a resource for research on the immune response to SARS-CoV-2. Samples came from the ongoing ImmuneRACE study (first 160 participants) plus 1,254 subjects from 6 global collaborators. Nearly every sample came with metadata listing a de-identified subject ID, COVID-19 status, age in years and sex. Where available, HLA class I and class II types were obtained from metadata supplied by the sample provider rather than from assay-based typing.

What the research found in general, with its limitations: Clinical and demographic metadata were provided uncurated, with the amount varying by source and participant.

TCRbeta CDR3 regions were amplified from genomic DNA by means of the immunoSEQ Assay, a bias-controlled multiplex PCR. Turning to the authors' computational methods: The number of nucleated cells in each sample was estimated from the amplification of reference gene primers within the assay. To quantify the absolute abundance of each unique TCRbeta CDR3 rearrangement, sequence reads were collapsed and filtered. For each sample, productive Simpson clonality was calculated as the square root of Simpson's diversity index over productive rearrangements. The table comes from immuneACCESS by way of TCRdb, which keeps in-frame sequences with V and J called. Part of the clones is missing from these tables; in studies checked, under half for an unresolved V gene and the rest for unknown reasons. From that table come the V and J calls and clone size; the DNA was used to work out D and trimming. Counted in this sample were under 400,000 clones; roughly 90% of them appeared once. The ten largest clones represent around 3.9% of the sample.

At one collaborating source in Seattle, patients were enrolled during active infection and were followed longitudinally through the course of disease. Whole blood was collected in K2EDTA tubes by collaborating institutions according to the institutions' own protocols. Collaborator samples were shipped for TCRbeta analysis as frozen whole blood, isolated PBMCs, or DNA extracted from either sample type. As concerns this clone: It has no known antigen specificity. No much larger clone exists at a distance of one base, and base qualities are not known.

The material sequenced was peripheral blood. The sequence was obtained from an older woman with COVID-19, enrolled during active disease.

The DNA is as follows: TGTGCCAGTAGTATAGTGCCAGGAGGCACCGGGGAGCTGTTTTTT. Its translation is CASSIVPGGTGELFF. The rearrangement joined TRBV19 to TRBJ2-2; the D gene is possibly TRBD2, with 5 bases matching. The CDR3 sequence holds 15 residues, the cysteine and phenylalanine included. Only the CDR3 DNA is retained, 45 bases long and in frame from the first base. Trimming takes 1 base from V and 4 bases from J, and the germline ends sit 10 bases apart. For CDR1 and CDR2, the germline V gene (reference sequence) lists LNHDA and SQIVND.